The 19 T cell receptor beta chains given below trace back to one sample, sequenced in a study of T-cell reconstitution after alpha-beta-depleted transplantation in children. Unique molecular identifiers were incorporated when the TCRbeta library was constructed. Each CDR3 protein gets one entry after TCRdb re-called the PCR reads with MiXCR. The data show 670,000 or so distinct CDR3 sequences, with less than 15% seen just once and around 0.8% held by the top ten. The material was PBMCs, obtained before TCRalphabeta/CD19-depleted stem cell transplant. These receptors all stem from a girl under 10 years old with congenital amegakaryocytic thrombocytopenia, due to receive a stem cell transplant.

Comments on this clonotype: A much larger clonotype is one base distant, so this may be a read error. The chain combines TRBV5-6 with TRBJ1-2; no reliable D call. Per germline, CDR1 SGHDT and CDR2 YYEEEE. The CDR3 is 12 residues long. Here the CDR3 reads CSSSLVVDGYTF. As DNA, the CDR3 is TGTTCCAGCAGCTTGGTCGTCGATGGCTACACCTTC.

This clonotype was seen many times. The J gene is TRBJ2-1, the V gene TRBV27, with 10 positions matching TRBD2. The J segment lost 1 base and the V segment lost 6 bases, leaving 6 bases of the junction unmatched. The CDR3 runs 16 residues. Germline V gene sequence: CDR1 MNHEY, CDR2 SMNVEV (reference sequence). CDR3 in DNA: TGTGCCAGCAGAGTTAGCGGGAGGTCTTCCTACAATGAGCAGTTCTTC. Residues: CASRVSGRSSYNEQFF.

This chain joins TRBV20-1 and TRBJ1-6; D is perhaps TRBD1 (5 bases). V lost 5 bases and J 7 bases, leaving 9 bases between the germline ends. CDR3 length: 12 amino acids. Germline CDR1 is DFQATT and CDR2 is SNEGSKA (reference sequence). The CDR3 DNA reads as TGCAGTGCTTCCAGGGCAAATTCACCCCTCCACTTT. Encoded protein: CSASRANSPLHF.

Points on this clonotype: This may stem from a read error, because a much larger clone lies one nucleotide away. The chain employs TRBV5-1 and TRBJ2-5; 8 positions match TRBD1. Germline assignment: CDR1 SGHRS and CDR2 YFSETQ. CDR3 size: 14 residues. V lost 4 bases and J lost 6; bases outside the gene matches: 8. CDR3 DNA sequence: TGCGCCAGCAGCGCGGCAGGGGGCTCGAAGACCCAGTACTTC. Protein sequence: CASSAAGGSKTQYF. The variable domain in full, with the rest retrieved from reference TRBV5-1 and TRBJ2-5, is KAGVTQTPRYLIKTRGQQVTLSCSPISGHRSVSWYQQTPGQGLQFLFEYFSETQRNKGNFPGRFSGRQFSNSRSEMNVSTLELGDSALYLCASSAAGGSKTQYFGPGTRLLVL.

This clonotype showed up many times. The chain combines TRBV5-4 with TRBJ2-3, with TRBD1 matching 9 bases. The CDR3 totals 16 residues. Germline loops: CDR1 SGHNT, CDR2 YYREEE (reference sequence). V was pared by 5 bases and J by 5 bases, with 12 bases of the junction left unmatched. In DNA form, the CDR3 reads TGTGCCAGCAGGGGGACAGGGAATCGAGCACAAGATACGCAGTATTTT. The encoded protein is CASRGTGNRAQDTQYF. The variable domain in full, with the rest retrieved from reference TRBV5-4 and TRBJ2-3, is ETGVTQSPTHLIKTRGQQVTLRCSSQSGHNTVSWYQQALGQGPQFIFQYYREEENGRGNFPPRFSGLQFPNYSSELNVNALELDDSALYLCASRGTGNRAQDTQYFGPGTRLTVL.

This clonotype was counted many times. The chain links TRBV7-8 to TRBJ2-5, with 8 bases identical to TRBD2. The CDR3 contains 17 residues. The V gene's germline CDR1 is SGHVS and CDR2 FQNEAQ. Germline trimming cut 0 bases from V and 5 bases from J; bases unmatched to any gene: 11. The CDR3 is CASSLARGDLAYETQYF. The CDR3 coding sequence is TGTGCCAGCAGCTTAGCGCGGGGGGACTTGGCGTACGAGACCCAGTACTTC.

The rearrangement joins TRBV4-1 to TRBJ2-5, with D perhaps TRBD1 or TRBD2 (6 bases each). From germline, CDR1 is MGHRA and CDR2 YSYEKL. The CDR3 covers 16 residues. Trimming shortened V by 4 bases and J by 5 bases, and 20 bases separated the two germline ends. The CDR3 loop reads CASSRLGGGFQETQYF. CDR3 nucleotides: TGCGCCAGCAGCCGCCTCGGAGGGGGTTTTCAGGAGACCCAGTACTTC.

This clonotype was seen repeatedly, ten times or more. This chain joins TRBV11-2 and TRBJ2-3; 7 bases are shared with TRBD2. This CDR3 is built from 15 residues. From germline, CDR1 is SGHAT and CDR2 FQNNGV. V gave up 8 bases and J gave up 5 bases; unmatched junction bases: 13. The CDR3 sequence is CASAPSAGKGDTQYF. DNA for the CDR3: TGTGCCAGCGCTCCATCAGCGGGGAAGGGAGATACGCAGTATTTT. Full variable domain (remainder filled in from reference TRBV11-2 and TRBJ2-3): EAGVAQSPRYKIIEKRQSVAFWCNPISGHATLYWYQQILGQGPKLLIQFQNNGVVDDSQLPKDRFSAERLKGVDSTLKIQPAKLEDSAVYLCASAPSAGKGDTQYFGPGTRLTVL.

This clonotype was observed a handful of times. The CDR3 DNA reads TGTGCCAGCGGACCTTTCTTCGTTAGCGGGAGGGCCGTAACAGATACGCAGTATTTT. Protein sequence: CASGPFFVSGRAVTDTQYF. The rearrangement uses TRBV28 and TRBJ2-3; 11 nucleotides match TRBD2. Germline V gene data show CDR1 as MDHEN and CDR2 as SYDVKM. V dropped 8 bases and J dropped 3; count of bases not matched to a gene: 19. The CDR3 is 19 amino acids. The full variable domain, rest sourced from reference TRBV28 and TRBJ2-3, is DVKVTQSSRYLVKRTGEKVFLECVQDMDHENMFWYRQDPGLGLRLIYFSYDVKMKEKGDIPEGYSVSREKKERFSLILESASTNQTSMYLCASGPFFVSGRAVTDTQYFGPGTRLTVL.

This clonotype was detected many times. The chain carries TRBV20-1 and TRBJ2-5; TRBD2 matches at 9 bases. Trimming removed 6 bases from V and 1 base from J; junction bases left unmatched: 3. Germline V gives CDR1 DFQATT, CDR2 SNEGSKA (reference sequence). The CDR3 has 13 amino acids. As DNA, the CDR3 is TGCAGTGCCAGCGGGAGGCTCCAAGAGACCCAGTACTTC. Protein: CSASGRLQETQYF.

This clonotype was detected ten times or more. This chain joins TRBV12-3 or TRBV12-4 and TRBJ2-1, with D uncertain. The CDR3 extends over 13 amino acids. The V and J ends lost 6 bases and 4 bases respectively, with 10 bases between them. The CDR3 DNA reads TGTGCCAGCAGGATTACTGCTTACAATGAGCAGTTCTTC. It encodes CASRITAYNEQFF.

The V and J genes are TRBV18 and TRBJ2-7, with TRBD2 identical over 7 bases. This CDR3 spans 15 amino acids. V lost 5 bases to trimming and J lost 3 bases; unmatched junction nucleotides: 10. Germline V lookup: CDR1 KGHSH, CDR2 LQKENI. The CDR3 spells CASSSLAASFYEQYF. As DNA, the CDR3 is TGTGCCAGCTCATCTCTAGCGGCTTCTTTCTACGAGCAGTACTTC.

This clonotype was recorded at least ten times. The chain links TRBV20-1 to TRBJ2-3, with 7 bases identical to TRBD2. The J segment lost 2 bases and the V segment lost 6 bases, leaving 11 bases of the junction unmatched. Per germline, CDR1 DFQATT and CDR2 SNEGSKA (reference sequence). The CDR3 runs 15 residues. CDR3: CSARGGAGNTDTQYF. CDR3 nucleotide sequence: TGCAGTGCGCGCGGGGGTGCGGGAAACACAGATACGCAGTATTTT.

This clonotype was seen repeatedly, ten times or more. This chain connects TRBV10-3 to TRBJ2-5; 9 bases line up with TRBD1. Germline loops: CDR1 ENHRY, CDR2 SYGVKD. The CDR3 length is 17 residues. V lost 8 bases to trimming and J lost 1 base; unmatched junction nucleotides: 14. CDR3 DNA: TGTGCCATCGCGTTAGGACAGGGGATTATTACCCAAGAGACCCAGTACTTC. Protein: CAIALGQGIITQETQYF.

This clonotype has a single count. The rearrangement joins TRBV5-1 to TRBJ2-7; TRBD1 agrees at 8 bases. Germline V lookup: CDR1 SGHRS, CDR2 YFSETQ. The CDR3 extends over 15 amino acids. Trimming cost V 0 bases and J 3 bases; bases outside gene matches: 5. The CDR3 DNA sequence: TGCGCCAGCAGCTTGGTCGTCAGGGGGCTCTACGAGCAGTACTTC. Its protein product is CASSLVVRGLYEQYF. Variable domain in full (rest from reference TRBV5-1 and TRBJ2-7): KAGVTQTPRYLIKTRGQQVTLSCSPISGHRSVSWYQQTPGQGLQFLFEYFSETQRNKGNFPGRFSGRQFSNSRSEMNVSTLELGDSALYLCASSLVVRGLYEQYFGPGTRLTVT.

This clonotype has a count of ten or more. The chain employs TRBV12-3 or TRBV12-4 and TRBJ2-5; TRBD2 matches 7 bases. CDR3 length: 14 residues. With V trimmed by 6 bases and J by 1 base, 5 bases remained unmatched. The CDR3 here is CASSRGLVQETQYF. CDR3 nucleotides: TGTGCCAGCAGCCGAGGACTAGTCCAAGAGACCCAGTACTTC.

The chain carries TRBV5-5 and TRBJ2-3, with D maybe TRBD2 (6 bases). Germline V gene lookup returns CDR1 SGHKS and CDR2 YYEKEE (reference sequence). V was clipped by 2 bases and J by 1 base, with 11 bases between them. The CDR3 length is 15 residues. The CDR3, as DNA: TGTGCCAGCAGCTTTCGGAGGGACCGCACAGATACGCAGTATTTT. This sequence encodes CASSFRRDRTDTQYF.

The table lists this clonotype with many counts. J is TRBJ2-7 and V is TRBV7-2; TRBD2 matches 12 bases. Losses at the gene ends were 5 bases for V and 5 bases for J; bases not matched to a gene: 4. CDR3 length equals 14 residues. CDR1 is SGHTA and CDR2 is FQGNSA in the germline V gene. CDR3 in DNA: TGTGCCAGCAGCGCACTAGCGGGAGGCAACGAGCAGTACTTC. Protein sequence: CASSALAGGNEQYF. Variable domain in full (rest from reference TRBV7-2 and TRBJ2-7): GAGVSQSPSNKVTEKGKDVELRCDPISGHTALYWYRQSLGQGLEFLIYFQGNSAPDKSGLPSDRFSAERTGGSVSTLTIQRTQQEDSAVYLCASSALAGGNEQYFGPGTRLTVT.

This clonotype came up a few times. This sequence joins TRBV29-1 and TRBJ2-1; 8 positions match TRBD2. Germline CDR1 is SQVTM and CDR2 is ANQGSEA. V lost 7 bases and J lost 1; bases outside the gene matches: 6. The CDR3 length is 14 residues. CDR3 region: CSADSGKSYNEQFF. CDR3 sequence (DNA): TGCAGCGCAGATAGCGGGAAATCCTACAATGAGCAGTTCTTC.